The rows below give T cell receptor beta chains drawn from one sample of a study of T cells in Graves' hyperthyroidism and ophthalmopathy. A single record per CDR3 protein comes from TCRdb applying MiXCR to the multiplex PCR reads. The sample lists 500,000 to 600,000 distinct CDR3 sequences, roughly a sixth occurring once. The sample taken for sequencing was blood. The receptors derive from a woman younger than 35 with Graves' hyperthyroidism. Both conserved end residues are part of each CDR3. A D gene is named only where the DNA matches it firmly. Only part of the rows carry a size: once, few, many, or a class if the clone is expanded.

d_gene	v_gene	j_gene	abundance	CDR3nt	CDR3aa
TRBD2	TRBV12-3/TRBV12-4	TRBJ2-1	few	TGTGCCAGCACCCCAACTGGCGGGGGGAGGGGTCAGTTCTTC	CASTPTGGGRGQFF
NA	TRBV30	TRBJ1-2	many	TGTGCCTGGAGGACCGGCCTGGGACTCGATGGCTATGGCTACACCTTC	CAWRTGLGLDGYGYTF
NA	TRBV30	TRBJ1-2	NA	TGTGCCTGGAGTGTACTATCGGGTGGCGATGGCTACACCTTC	CAWSVLSGGDGYTF
NA	TRBV27	TRBJ2-1	many	TGTGCCAGCCTAACCGTCTCAGGGGCCCCCTTGAATGAGCAGTTCTTC	CASLTVSGAPLNEQFF
NA	TRBV7-9	TRBJ2-7	NA	TGTGCCAGCAGCAGACTGAGTGGGGGACCCGACGAGCAGTACTTC	CASSRLSGGPDEQYF
NA	TRBV19	TRBJ1-1	NA	TGTGCCAGTAGTGGGGGTGAATTGAACACTGAAGCTTTCTTT	CASSGGELNTEAFF
NA	TRBV27	TRBJ2-6	many	TGTGCCAGCAGTCCCATCCTCGCAGTCTCTGGGGCCAACGTCCTGACTTTC	CASSPILAVSGANVLTF
TRBD1	TRBV6-1	TRBJ2-2	NA	TGTGCCAGCAGTTTATACTACAGGGGGCGAGACACCGGGGAGCTGTTTTTT	CASSLYYRGRDTGELFF
TRBD1	TRBV7-6	TRBJ2-7	NA	TGTGCCAGCAGCTTGGTCGGGACAGGGGGCTACGAGCAGTACTTC	CASSLVGTGGYEQYF
TRBD2	TRBV6-2/TRBV6-3	TRBJ2-1	many	TGTGCCAGCAGTTCCCCCAGCAGACTAGCGGGGAATTACAATGAGCAGTTCTTC	CASSSPSRLAGNYNEQFF
TRBD2	TRBV7-9	TRBJ2-7	NA	TGTGCCAGCAGCTTACGCGGTAGCGGGAGTCCCTACGAGCAGTACTTC	CASSLRGSGSPYEQYF
TRBD1	TRBV19	TRBJ1-2	few	TGTGCCAGTAGTATAGGGGGACAGCCCTATGGCTACACCTTC	CASSIGGQPYGYTF
NA	TRBV20-1	TRBJ1-2	NA	TGCAGTGCTAGAGCGGAAGATTCACCCCCCTATGGCTACACCTTC	CSARAEDSPPYGYTF
TRBD2	TRBV19	TRBJ2-1	few	TGTGCCAGTAGTGTAGTAGCGGGCTACAATGAGCAGTTCTTC	CASSVVAGYNEQFF
TRBD2	TRBV24-1	TRBJ2-2	few	TGTGCCACCAGTGCCCGGGAGGCCGGCACATCCGGGGAGCTGTTTTTT	CATSAREAGTSGELFF
TRBD2	TRBV28	TRBJ2-7	many	TGTGCCAGCAGTCCCCGGGGACTAGCGGCCTACGAGCAGTACTTC	CASSPRGLAAYEQYF
NA	TRBV6-1	TRBJ1-1	many	TGTGCCAGCAGCACAAGGGGGTTCACTGAAGCTTTCTTT	CASSTRGFTEAFF
NA	TRBV5-1	TRBJ2-7	NA	TGCGCCAGCAGCATAAATGTTGACGGAACAAAACGCTACGAGCAGTACTTC	CASSINVDGTKRYEQYF
TRBD1	TRBV29-1	TRBJ2-7	few	TGCAGCGTACACGACAGGGGGCTTGACGAGCAGTACTTC	CSVHDRGLDEQYF
TRBD2	TRBV6-2/TRBV6-3	TRBJ2-7	many	TGTGCCAGCAGCGACACGACTAGCCCTAGGTACGAGCAGTACTTC	CASSDTTSPRYEQYF
NA	TRBV25-1	TRBJ2-5	NA	TGTGCCAGCAGTGAACCTAGCTTCCAAGAGACCCAGTACTTC	CASSEPSFQETQYF
TRBD1	TRBV12-3/TRBV12-4	TRBJ1-5	NA	TGTGCCAGCAGTATCAGGGGGGGCAATCAGCCCCAGCATTTT	CASSIRGGNQPQHF
NA	TRBV11-3	TRBJ1-4	NA	TGTGCCAGCAGCTTATATTCCGGGACAACTAGTGAAAAACTGTTTTTT	CASSLYSGTTSEKLFF
TRBD2	TRBV6-2/TRBV6-3	TRBJ2-1	many	TGTGCCAGCAGACCTCATTCCCTCTCAGCGGGGACCAATGAGCAGTTCTTC	CASRPHSLSAGTNEQFF
TRBD1	TRBV15	TRBJ1-2	few	TGTGCCACCAGCAGACGGACAGGGATCGGCTACACCTTC	CATSRRTGIGYTF
NA	TRBV3-1	TRBJ1-6	many	TGTGCCAGCAGCCCCAGGGCTAGAGGCAGCGGTTCACCCCTCCACTTT	CASSPRARGSGSPLHF
NA	TRBV3-1	TRBJ1-1	few	TGTACCAGCAGCCAAGGGGGTACCCCTGAAGCTTTCTTT	CTSSQGGTPEAFF
NA	TRBV20-1	TRBJ1-2	NA	TGCAGTGCTAGTCCCGGGGAGGGGCGGTATGGCTACACCTTC	CSASPGEGRYGYTF
NA	TRBV20-1	TRBJ2-7	few	TGCAGTGCTAGAGTTTTTGGGGCAGGGGAGTCCTACGAGCAGTACTTC	CSARVFGAGESYEQYF